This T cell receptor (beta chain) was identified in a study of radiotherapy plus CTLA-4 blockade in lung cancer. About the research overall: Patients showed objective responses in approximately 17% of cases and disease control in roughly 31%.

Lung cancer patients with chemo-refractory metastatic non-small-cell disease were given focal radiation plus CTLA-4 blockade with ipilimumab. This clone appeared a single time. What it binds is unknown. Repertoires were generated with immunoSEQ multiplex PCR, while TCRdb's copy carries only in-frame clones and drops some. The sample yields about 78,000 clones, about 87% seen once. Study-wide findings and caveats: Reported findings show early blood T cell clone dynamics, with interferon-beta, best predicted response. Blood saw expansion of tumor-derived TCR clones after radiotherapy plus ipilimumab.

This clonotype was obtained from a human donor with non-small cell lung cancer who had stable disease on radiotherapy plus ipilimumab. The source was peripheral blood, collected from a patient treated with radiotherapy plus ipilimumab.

CDR3: CASGGVGNTEAFF. In DNA form, the CDR3 reads TGCGCCAGCGGCGGGGTAGGAAACACTGAAGCTTTCTTT. The chain couples TRBV5-1 to TRBJ1-1; no firm D call. The CDR3 extends over 13 amino acids. Germline CDR1 and CDR2: SGHRS and YFSETQ. Trimming stripped 7 bases from V and 2 bases from J, with 12 bases between.